This passage covers 2 T cell receptor beta chains from one sample sequenced in a study of CD8 T cells in ankylosing spondylitis. From the 5' RACE reads, TCRdb called clonotypes with MiXCR, one entry per CDR3 protein. The data contain some 250,000 distinct CDR3 sequences, around 7.8% of them singletons. The sample comprised blood, either unsorted or a sorted T cell fraction (not recorded which). Every receptor here comes from a male donor with ankylosing spondylitis or in good health (not recorded which).

A word on this clonotype: A read error may be the cause here, since a much bigger clone is one base away. The rearrangement joins TRBV12-3 or TRBV12-4 to TRBJ1-1; possibly TRBD1 for D (6 bases). The V end was cut by 0 bases, the J end by 4 bases, with 9 bases between. The CDR3 extends over 14 amino acids. CDR3 sequence: CASSLADSGTEAFF. The CDR3 coding sequence is TGTGCCAGCAGTTTAGCGGACAGCGGCACTGAAGCTTTCTTT.

This clonotype was detected many times. The gene calls are TRBV5-6 and TRBJ2-7; tentatively, D is TRBD1 (6 bases). The germline V gene encodes CDR1 SGHDT and CDR2 YYEEEE. The CDR3 runs 15 residues. Trimming removed 1 base at V and 5 bases at J, with 16 bases between. This chain's CDR3 is CASSLLNRDRDEQYF. Here the CDR3 DNA reads TGTGCCAGCAGCTTGCTCAACAGGGACCGAGACGAGCAGTACTTC.